The TCR beta chain described here comes from a study of control samples from healthy donors and cancer patients. The protocol was immunoSEQ multiplex PCR, while the TCRdb copy is restricted to in-frame clones and leaves out a portion. The sample includes roughly 100,000 clones, around 89% of them seen just once. Looked up from germline, CDR1 is MRHNA and CDR2 is SNTAGT. The length of the CDR3 is 13 residues. V shed 11 bases and J shed 0 bases, with 10 bases lying between them. This TCR came from a man aged 60 to 75 with lung cancer. The chain is built from TRBV6-4 and TRBJ2-2; no clear D gene. The sample consisted of PBMCs. DNA for the CDR3: TGTGCCTCCCGGGCTGCGAACACCGGGGAGCTGTTTTTT. It translates to CASRAANTGELFF.